This T cell receptor (beta chain) was retrieved from a study of T cell changes during pregnancy in multiple sclerosis. Only in-frame clones appear in the TCRdb table, and some are missing; sequencing was by immunoSEQ multiplex PCR. The sample has about 130,000 clones, about 95% seen once. V lost 5 bases to trimming and J lost 7 bases; unmatched junction nucleotides: 9. The CDR3 sequence is 14 residues long. Germline V CDR1 and CDR2: SGHAT, FQNNGV. V gene TRBV11-2 combines with J gene TRBJ1-2; 8 nucleotides match TRBD1. The TCR sequence derives from a female donor with multiple sclerosis, enrolled in a pregnancy study. Sequenced here: peripheral blood, sampled after pregnancy. CDR3 DNA sequence: TGTGCCAGCAGCCGTACGGACAGGGCAGGTGGCTACACCTTC. Protein: CASSRTDRAGGYTF.